This note documents a single T cell receptor beta chain sequence. Its antigen is currently unknown. One junction end does not reproduce the germline sequence, and a read error may be involved. The source of the sample is a study of T and B cells in COVID-19 patients. Study background: COVID-19 patients gave peripheral blood either during active infection or after recovery. At median age 34 years, recovered patients were younger than active-infection patients at about 62. Comorbidities linked to unfavorable COVID-19 outcome were present in about 90% of the roughly 20 active-infection patients. Findings and caveats of the study: In COVID-19 patients, T cell receptor beta variable and joining gene use was reportedly strongly skewed.

BIOMED2 TRB-A/B primer pools were used in multiplex TRB PCR. TCRdb re-analysed the multiplex PCR reads in MiXCR, keeping a single row per CDR3 protein. The table lists about 15,000 distinct CDR3 sequences, 25% to 30% of them singletons, with roughly 1.2% in the top ten. The CDR3 runs to 17 residues. The germline V gene encodes CDR1 PRHDT and CDR2 FYEKMQ (reference sequence). From blood, about 250-500 ng of genomic DNA served as TRB template. The rearrangement links TRBV13 to TRBJ2-1; TRBD2 agrees at 9 bases. The clonotype comes from a human donor who had recovered from COVID-19. Sequenced input: blood. The CDR3 DNA follows: TGCGCCAGCAGCTGGGCTAGCGGGGTGAGCTCCTACAATGAGCAGTTCTTC. This translates into CASSWASGVSSYNEQFF.